A selection of T cell receptor beta chains follows, all from one sample in a study of blood T cell repertoires in COVID-19. Assay used: immunoSEQ multiplex PCR; TCRdb lists only in-frame clones, some missing. The sample consists of around 200,000 clones, 80% to 90% of them appearing once. The specimen was peripheral blood. Receptors originate from a human donor with active or convalescent COVID-19. The donor label of this sample is uncertain. CDR3s include the opening cysteine and the closing phenylalanine or tryptophan. The D gene is left open where the match is weak.

j_gene: TRBJ1-2; d_gene: .; v_gene: TRBV29-1; CDR3aa: CSVDETAYGYTF
j_gene: TRBJ1-2; d_gene: .; v_gene: TRBV24-1; CDR3aa: CATSDLPEAGYTF
j_gene: TRBJ2-5; d_gene: .; v_gene: TRBV18; CDR3aa: CASSPSRVGGKTQYF
j_gene: TRBJ2-3; d_gene: TRBD2; v_gene: TRBV15; CDR3aa: CATSSSWGRGTTGTDTQYF
j_gene: TRBJ2-7; d_gene: TRBD2; v_gene: TRBV24-1; CDR3aa: CATSEGTSGSYEQYF
j_gene: TRBJ1-2; d_gene: TRBD1; v_gene: TRBV7-2; CDR3aa: CASTTGANYGYTF
j_gene: TRBJ2-1; d_gene: .; v_gene: TRBV6-5; CDR3aa: CATLRDNSYNEQFF
j_gene: TRBJ2-7; d_gene: .; v_gene: TRBV14; CDR3aa: CASSQLLTSYEQYF
j_gene: TRBJ1-5; d_gene: .; v_gene: TRBV14; CDR3aa: CASSQDSGVGAGSNQPQHF
j_gene: TRBJ2-5; d_gene: TRBD1; v_gene: TRBV4-1; CDR3aa: CASSLEGQGETQYF
j_gene: TRBJ1-2; d_gene: TRBD1; v_gene: TRBV7-2; CDR3aa: CASSFDQGAAGYGYTF
j_gene: TRBJ2-3; d_gene: .; v_gene: TRBV30; CDR3aa: CAWSRGTTDTQYF